The 23 T cell receptor beta chains presented below share a single source sample, sequenced in a study of cytomegalovirus exposure and HLA in healthy donors. PCR involved 60 Vbeta and 13 Jbeta primers. The protocol was immunoSEQ multiplex PCR, while the TCRdb copy is restricted to in-frame clones and leaves out a portion. The data contain some 130,000 clones, about four fifths of them singletons. Specimen: PBMCs. These receptors were collected from a male donor in good health and CMV-seronegative.

This clone showed up just once. The V call is TRBV19, the J call TRBJ2-7; 9 bases fit TRBD1. The V gene's germline CDR1 is LNHDA and CDR2 SQIVND (reference sequence). Trimming took 5 bases from V and 1 from J; bases not matched to a gene: 3. This CDR3 spans 14 amino acids. In nucleotides, the CDR3 is TGTGCCAGTAGTTTGGGACAGGGTTCCTACGAGCAGTACTTC. It specifies CASSLGQGSYEQYF.

This clone was counted a single time. The chain combines TRBV7-2 with TRBJ2-7; TRBD1 matches at 10 bases. J was trimmed by 0 bases and V by 3 bases; bases with no gene match: 2. This CDR3 contains 15 residues. Germline values: CDR1 SGHTA, CDR2 FQGNSA. CDR3 nucleotide sequence: TGTGCCAGCAGCTTTCGGACAGGGGGCTCCTACGAGCAGTACTTC. It codes for CASSFRTGGSYEQYF.

The chain joins TRBV19 to TRBJ1-3; D remains ambiguous. Germline lookup yields CDR1 LNHDA and CDR2 SQIVND (reference sequence). The CDR3 extends over 15 amino acids. V lost 3 bases and J lost 0, with 9 bases in between. Here the CDR3 DNA reads TGTGCCAGTAGTATCAGTCGGGGCTCTGGAAACACCATATATTTT. Its translation: CASSISRGSGNTIYF.

This clone has more than one count but fewer than ten. V usage is TRBV27 and J usage is TRBJ2-1; TRBD2 matches 9 bases. The junction had 6 bases not matched to a gene; V was cut back by 4 bases and J by 8 bases. Germline loops: CDR1 MNHEY, CDR2 SMNVEV (reference sequence). The CDR3 is 14 residues long. The CDR3 reads CASSSAGGRYEQFF. The CDR3 DNA follows: TGTGCCAGCAGTTCAGCGGGGGGCCGTTATGAGCAGTTCTTC.

V usage is TRBV19 and J usage is TRBJ2-3, with 14 bases matching TRBD2. The CDR3 has 17 residues. The V segment lost 5 bases and the J segment 2 bases; nucleotides outside the gene matches: 6. CDR1 and CDR2 (germline): LNHDA, SQIVND (reference sequence). CDR3 sequence (DNA): TGTGCCAGTAGTGTCGGGACTAGCGGGGGCCTCACAGATACGCAGTATTTT. This codes for CASSVGTSGGLTDTQYF.

This clone has just one count. V and J are TRBV6-5 and TRBJ2-5, with unresolved D. V lost 4 bases to trimming and J lost 1 base, with 10 bases between them. CDR3 length: 14 residues. Per germline, CDR1 MNHEY and CDR2 SVGAGI. The CDR3 loop reads CASSFTASQETQYF. The CDR3 nucleotides are TGTGCCAGCAGTTTCACAGCTTCCCAAGAGACCCAGTACTTC.

This chain links TRBV6-1 with TRBJ1-2; possible D gene TRBD1, 5 bases. The CDR3 extends over 14 amino acids. Germline V CDR1 and CDR2: MNHNS, SASEGT. V lost 1 base and J 2 bases, leaving 8 bases between the germline ends. The CDR3 DNA reads TGTGCCAGCAGTGAAGTGGCAGGGAACTATGGCTACACCTTC. Its protein is CASSEVAGNYGYTF.

This clone has only one observation. The rearrangement joins TRBV6-5 to TRBJ1-2; 8 bases line up with TRBD1. V lost 6 bases to trimming and J lost 2 bases; unmatched junction nucleotides: 8. The V gene's germline CDR1 is MNHEY and CDR2 SVGAGI. The CDR3 loop spans 15 amino acids. CDR3 sequence: CASSTLQGVNYGYTF. CDR3 bases: TGTGCCAGCAGCACCTTACAGGGGGTCAACTATGGCTACACCTTC.

This clone has a single count. V is TRBV5-1 and J is TRBJ2-2; 8 bases map to TRBD1. Germline V gives CDR1 SGHRS, CDR2 YFSETQ. The CDR3 extends over 14 amino acids. J lost 0 bases, V lost 8 bases, and 3 bases had no gene match. The CDR3 bases are TGCGCCAGTGACAGGGGCTCGAACACCGGGGAGCTGTTTTTT. It specifies CASDRGSNTGELFF. The variable domain in full, with the rest retrieved from reference TRBV5-1 and TRBJ2-2, is KAGVTQTPRYLIKTRGQQVTLSCSPISGHRSVSWYQQTPGQGLQFLFEYFSETQRNKGNFPGRFSGRQFSNSRSEMNVSTLELGDSALYLCASDRGSNTGELFFGEGSRLTVL.

Only a few counts were recorded for this clone. J is TRBJ1-5 and V is TRBV6-5, with D tentatively TRBD1 (6 bases). Germline V gives CDR1 MNHEY, CDR2 SVGAGI. The CDR3 length is 15 residues. V was trimmed by 6 bases and J by 1 base, leaving 13 bases between them. CDR3 nucleotides: TGTGCCAGCAGCCACAGGGAAAGGAGCAATCAGCCCCAGCATTTT. Amino acids: CASSHRERSNQPQHF.

This clone was seen only once. The J gene is TRBJ1-2, the V gene TRBV11-3; D call uncertain. This CDR3 spans 14 amino acids. The germline V gene has CDR1 SGHNT and CDR2 YENEEA. The V end lost 3 bases, the J end lost 4 bases, and 12 bases lay between the germline ends. The CDR3 loop is CASSFGGSFYGYTF. The CDR3 region has the DNA TGTGCCAGCAGCTTTGGAGGGTCGTTCTATGGCTACACCTTC.

Only a few counts were recorded for this clone. The rearrangement links TRBV5-1 to TRBJ2-2, with D perhaps TRBD2 (6 bases). This CDR3 is built from 16 residues. Germline V gene sequence: CDR1 SGHRS, CDR2 YFSETQ. Trimming cost V 4 bases and J 1 base, with 14 bases left between them. The chain's CDR3 is CASSTAGLENTGELFF. The CDR3 DNA sequence: TGCGCCAGCAGCACCGCGGGACTCGAGAACACCGGGGAGCTGTTTTTT.

The table lists this clone with a few counts. In nucleotides, the CDR3 is TGCGCCAGCAGCGGGGGCGGGAACACTGAAGCTTTCTTT. Protein product: CASSGGGNTEAFF. This chain joins TRBV5-1 and TRBJ1-1, with a tentative D call TRBD1 (6 bases). Trimming removed 4 bases from V and 1 base from J, with 8 bases in between. In germline, CDR1 is SGHRS, CDR2 YFSETQ. The CDR3 has 13 residues.

This chain connects TRBV10-2 to TRBJ1-4, with 9 bases fitting TRBD1. The CDR3 runs 16 residues. The trim removed 7 bases at V and 0 bases at J, leaving 6 bases unmatched. The germline CDR1 and CDR2 sequences are WSHSY and SAAADI. CDR3: CASKDRGLPTNEKLFF. The DNA of the CDR3 is TGCGCCAGCAAGGACAGGGGCCTACCAACTAATGAAAAACTGTTTTTT.

The rearrangement uses TRBV4-1 and TRBJ2-2; a possible D gene is TRBD1 (8 bases). CDR3 length: 16 amino acids. V was clipped by 2 bases and J by 5 bases, with 15 bases between them. The germline CDR1 and CDR2 sequences are MGHRA and YSYEKL. In DNA form, the CDR3 reads TGCGCCAGCAGCCAAAGCCACAGGGGGGGAACCGGGGAGCTGTTTTTT. Protein: CASSQSHRGGTGELFF.

The chain links TRBV4-2 to TRBJ2-6, with D hard to call. Germline-derived CDR1 and CDR2 are LGHNA and YNFKEQ. The CDR3 contains 16 residues. Between the trimmed V and J ends, which lost 0 bases and 0 bases, there was a span of 6 bases. The CDR3 DNA follows: TGTGCCAGCAGCCAAGATAGCAGCTCTGGGGCCAACGTCCTGACTTTC. This sequence encodes CASSQDSSSGANVLTF.

V gene TRBV6-4 combines with J gene TRBJ2-2, with 8 bases matching TRBD2. In germline, CDR1 is MRHNA, CDR2 SNTAGT. There are 14 residues in the CDR3. With 11 bases clipped from V and 3 bases from J, the junction kept 8 bases outside the gene matches. The CDR3, as DNA: TGTGCCGCCATTGCGGGGGGTGACACCGGGGAGCTGTTTTTT. The encoded protein is CAAIAGGDTGELFF.

In its sample, this clone ranks as medium-sized. The rearrangement links TRBV21-1 to TRBJ1-6; no check of the table's D call, TRBD1, against the DNA was made. TRBV21-1 corresponds to a pseudogene. This CDR3 contains 16 residues. CDR3 loop: CASSKGREGDNSPLHF. Written as DNA, the CDR3 is TGTGCCAGCAGCAAAGGTCGTGAGGGGGATAATTCACCCCTCCACTTT.

The J gene is TRBJ2-6, the V gene TRBV18, with D maybe TRBD1 (5 bases). The V gene lost 2 bases and the J gene lost 4 bases, with 6 bases spanning the gap. From germline, CDR1 is KGHSH and CDR2 LQKENI. The CDR3 consists of 14 residues. For the CDR3, the DNA is TGTGCCAGCTCACCAGGGGCCGGGGCCAACGTCCTGACTTTC. It yields the protein CASSPGAGANVLTF.

The chain couples TRBV5-1 to TRBJ2-2; D possibly corresponds to TRBD1 (6 bases). Germline-derived CDR1 and CDR2 are SGHRS and YFSETQ. The CDR3 is 16 residues long. Trimming cost V 0 bases and J 1 base, with 10 bases left between them. The CDR3: CASSLDQGMNTGELFF. CDR3 bases: TGCGCCAGCAGCTTGGATCAGGGGATGAACACCGGGGAGCTGTTTTTT.

This clone has a single count. This chain connects TRBV29-1 to TRBJ1-3, with D unclear. Trimming shortened V by 0 bases and J by 2 bases, and 14 bases separated the two germline ends. CDR1 is SQVTM and CDR2 is ANQGSEA in the germline V gene. CDR3 length: 16 amino acids. The chain's CDR3 is CSVEDPGQSAGNTIYF. CDR3 sequence (DNA): TGCAGCGTTGAAGATCCTGGGCAGTCAGCTGGAAACACCATATATTTT.

The chain combines TRBV5-1 with TRBJ2-5; 8 bases line up with TRBD1. The J call could be wrong; TRBJ2-7 is a better fit for the DNA end. The CDR3 totals 14 residues. The germline gives CDR1 SGHRS, CDR2 YFSETQ. CDR3 in amino acids: CASSSPDRAYEQYF. CDR3 coding DNA: TGCGCCAGCAGCTCCCCGGACAGGGCCTACGAGCAGTACTTC.

In DNA, the CDR3 is TGTGCCACCAGCAGATCGACAGCTTCGGAAAAACTGTTTTTT. This translates into CATSRSTASEKLFF. The chain uses TRBV15 and TRBJ1-4, with D possibly matching TRBD1 (5 bases). Trimming removed 2 bases at V and 8 bases at J, with 12 bases between. CDR3 length: 14 residues. Germline V gives CDR1 LNHNV, CDR2 YYDKDF (reference sequence).